This T cell receptor (beta chain) was documented in a study of immune evolution from preneoplasia to lung adenocarcinoma. Germline loops: CDR1 SEHNR, CDR2 FQNEAQ (reference sequence). V shed 8 bases and J shed 4 bases, with 14 bases lying between them. CDR3 length equals 13 residues. Each case's diagnosis was confirmed by two pathologists on H&E. The repertoire was sequenced with immunoSEQ multiplex PCR; TCRdb's copy has only in-frame clones and lacks some. The sample holds approximately 9,300 clones, nearly 80% seen once. Regarding the study as a whole: Normal lung had highest clonality; later lesions appeared denser, more diverse.

As to this clone: The antigen remains unidentified.

The chain carries TRBV7-9 and TRBJ2-5; D might be TRBD1 (6 bases). Specimen: FFPE lung adenocarcinoma in situ tissue. The receptor's source is an older person with lung adenocarcinoma. The CDR3 nucleotides are TGTGCCAGCGAAGGCGTACAGGGAGAGACCCAGTACTTC. Amino acids: CASEGVQGETQYF. Complete variable domain (other parts from reference TRBV7-9 and TRBJ2-5): DTGVSQNPRHKITKRGQNVTFRCDPISEHNRLYWYRQTLGQGPEFLTYFQNEAQLEKSRLLSDRFSAERPKGSFSTLEIQRTEQGDSAMYLCASEGVQGETQYFGPGTRLLVL.